This TCR beta chain comes out of a study of radiotherapy plus CTLA-4 blockade in lung cancer. Study summary: Patients showed objective responses in 18% of cases, and disease control was achieved by 31%.

General study points: In blood, tumor-derived TCR clones expanded after radiotherapy plus ipilimumab.

The V gene end was trimmed by 5 bases and the J gene end by 4 bases; junction bases not matched to a gene: 5. The length of the CDR3 is 16 residues. Germline V lookup: CDR1 SGHRS, CDR2 YFSETQ. Generated by immunoSEQ multiplex PCR, the TCRdb table keeps only in-frame clones and is missing some. The sample yields fewer than 65,000 clones, around 80% seen once. Each patient with chemo-refractory metastatic non-small-cell lung cancer was treated with focal radiation plus CTLA-4 blockade using ipilimumab. Comment on this clone: Antigen specificity is unknown.

The input for sequencing was peripheral blood, taken from a patient treated with radiotherapy plus ipilimumab. The clonotype originates from a human donor with non-small cell lung cancer whose response to radiotherapy plus ipilimumab could not be evaluated. The V call is TRBV5-1, the J call TRBJ2-3, with TRBD2 matching over 15 bases. The chain's CDR3 is CASSLGLAGGADTQYF. The CDR3 nucleotides are TGCGCCAGCAGTCTTGGACTAGCGGGAGGGGCAGATACGCAGTATTTT.